The rows below give T cell receptor beta chains drawn from one sample of a study of shared clonotypes between healthy human individuals. Repertoires were generated with immunoSEQ multiplex PCR, while TCRdb's copy carries only in-frame clones and drops some. The sample consists of approximately 250,000 clones, 60% to 70% of them appearing once. Sequencing input: memory CD4+ T cells sorted from blood. Receptor source: a man aged 30 to 45 in good health. Each CDR3 is given with its conserved first and last residue. Each record gives: clone size, V gene, J gene, D gene, CDR3 DNA, CDR3 protein. D genes are given only for firm matches. A row's size may be missing; if present it is once, few, many or a size class.

NA	TRBV6-5	TRBJ2-3	TRBD2	TGTGCCAGCAGTTGGACAGGGACTAGCGTTGATACGCAGTATTTT	CASSWTGTSVDTQYF
NA	TRBV6-5	TRBJ2-5	NA	TGTGCCAGCAGACGCGGTACAAAAGAGACCCAGTACTTC	CASRRGTKETQYF
once	TRBV5-5	TRBJ2-5	TRBD2	TGTGCCAGCAGCTTGGTTCCGGGACTAGAGCAAGAGACCCAGTACTTC	CASSLVPGLEQETQYF
NA	TRBV29-1	TRBJ2-7	TRBD2	TGCAGCGTTGCCGGGACTAGCGGAAAGACTTACTACGAGCAGTACTTC	CSVAGTSGKTYYEQYF
NA	TRBV18	TRBJ1-2	NA	TGTGCCAGCTCACCAGGGATACAGGTCGGCTACACCTTC	CASSPGIQVGYTF
NA	TRBV5-4	TRBJ2-1	TRBD2	TGTGCCAGCAGCCCCGTAGCGGGAGCGTCCTACAATGAGCAGTTCTTC	CASSPVAGASYNEQFF
NA	TRBV9	TRBJ1-2	TRBD1	TGTGCCAGCAGCGGAGGGCCGGGACAGGGGATCGGCTATGGCTACACCTTC	CASSGGPGQGIGYGYTF
few	TRBV7-8	TRBJ2-1	NA	TGTGCCAGCAGCGAAAGCCCTAGTTACAATGAGCAGTTCTTC	CASSESPSYNEQFF
NA	TRBV5-5	TRBJ2-7	TRBD2	TGTGCCAGCAGCTTTGGTTCCGGAGCGGGAGTCCACGAGCAGTACTTC	CASSFGSGAGVHEQYF
few	TRBV29-1	TRBJ2-1	TRBD2	TGCAGCGTTGAGGTAGCGGGAGGGCCATATGAGCAGTTCTTC	CSVEVAGGPYEQFF
NA	TRBV9	TRBJ1-1	NA	TGTGCCAGCAGCGTAGCCGTAATGGGGGGCACTGAAGCTTTCTTT	CASSVAVMGGTEAFF
NA	TRBV11-3	TRBJ2-7	NA	TGTGCCAGCAGCTTGAGAGGGTCCTACGAGCAGTACTTC	CASSLRGSYEQYF
few	TRBV7-9	TRBJ2-4	NA	TGTGCCAGCAGCCTTGCAGGCGGGTACATTCAGTACTTC	CASSLAGGYIQYF
NA	TRBV7-9	TRBJ1-1	NA	TGTGCCAGCAGCTTAAGGGGGGGAGAAACTGAAGCTTTCTTT	CASSLRGGETEAFF
once	TRBV20-1	TRBJ2-5	NA	TGCAGTGCTAGCTGGGGGGAGACCCAGTACTTC	CSASWGETQYF
NA	TRBV6-4	TRBJ1-1	TRBD1	TGTGCCAGCAGTGTCGGACAGGGGCCCGCGACTGAAGCTTTCTTT	CASSVGQGPATEAFF
NA	TRBV19	TRBJ1-5	TRBD1	TGTGCCAGTAGTAGCCCCCAGGGGGAAAGCAATCAGCCCCAGCATTTT	CASSSPQGESNQPQHF
NA	TRBV11-2	TRBJ2-1	NA	TGTGCCAGCAGCTCTAGTGGTCAATACAATGAGCAGTTCTTC	CASSSSGQYNEQFF
NA	TRBV11-2	TRBJ2-7	NA	TGTGCCAGCAGCTTATTGATACGTGACGAGCAGTACTTC	CASSLLIRDEQYF
NA	TRBV7-2	TRBJ1-2	NA	TGTGCCAGCAGCTTAGGCCGGGAGGGGTATGGCTACACCTTC	CASSLGREGYGYTF
once	TRBV6-6	TRBJ1-2	NA	TGTGCCAGCAGCTTAGACAGCAACTATGGCTACACCTTC	CASSLDSNYGYTF
NA	TRBV4-1	TRBJ1-3	NA	TGCGCCAGCAGCCCCTACCTCAGGGCGGCGGCTGGAAACACCATATATTTT	CASSPYLRAAAGNTIYF